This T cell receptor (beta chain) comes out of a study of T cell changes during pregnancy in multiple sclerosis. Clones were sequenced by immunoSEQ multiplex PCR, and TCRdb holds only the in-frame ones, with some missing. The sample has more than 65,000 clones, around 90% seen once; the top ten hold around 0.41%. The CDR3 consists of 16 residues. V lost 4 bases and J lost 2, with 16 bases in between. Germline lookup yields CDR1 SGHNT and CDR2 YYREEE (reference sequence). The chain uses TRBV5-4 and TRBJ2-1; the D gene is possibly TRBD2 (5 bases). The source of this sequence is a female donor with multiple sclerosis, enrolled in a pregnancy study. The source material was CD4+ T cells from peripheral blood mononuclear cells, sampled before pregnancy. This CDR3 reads CASSLTTGRAYNEQFF. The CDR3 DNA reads TGTGCCAGCAGCCTGACTACCGGTAGGGCCTACAATGAGCAGTTCTTC.